This T cell receptor beta chain was obtained from a study of blood T cells in healthy people across ages. The CDR3 is made up of 16 amino acids. Germline trimming cut 6 bases from V and 5 bases from J; bases unmatched to any gene: 14. Germline values: CDR1 DFQATT, CDR2 SNEGSKA (reference sequence). A second PCR, run for about 6 to 11 cycles, used a sample-barcoded 5' primer plus a J-beta primer mix. A single record per CDR3 protein comes from TCRdb applying MiXCR to the 5' RACE reads. Among about 1 million distinct CDR3 sequences listed, around 25% were seen once. General observations from the study: Strong correlation linked observed beta diversity and percent naive T cells.

Remarks on this clonotype: No antigen is known for it.

These data were likewise used in another study, on T cells of mothers and their children.

Sequenced material: blood. The V gene is TRBV20-1, the J gene TRBJ2-2; 8 bases agree with TRBD2. This clonotype was sampled from a girl between 2 and 10 years old in good health. The DNA for the CDR3 is TGCAGTGCCGACAATCTGGACGAGCGGGGGACCGGGGAGCTGTTTTTT. Translation gives CSADNLDERGTGELFF.